This T cell receptor (beta chain) emerged from a study of breast tumors, draining lymph nodes, adjacent tissues. Study findings and constraints: Luminal-like breast cancer showed significantly greater tumor-nontumor repertoire similarity than basal-like breast cancer did. Tumor TCR diversity was below lymph nodes but above nontumor tissue.

Note on this clonotype: Its antigen is still unknown.

TCRdb re-analysed the multiplex PCR reads in MiXCR, keeping a single row per CDR3 protein. The table includes about 13,000 distinct CDR3 sequences, about 46% detected once. The sequence was obtained from a female donor with breast cancer. Some clones in this sample may be carry-over from other donors' samples. Input material: tumor-adjacent breast tissue.

CDR3 coding DNA: TGCGCCAGCAGCTCCGCGACAGGACATCACTCCTACGAGCAGTACTTC. It yields the protein CASSSATGHHSYEQYF. The chain links TRBV5-1 to TRBJ2-7; TRBD1 is a possible D gene (6 bases). Trimming shortened V by 3 bases and J by 0 bases, and 16 bases separated the two germline ends. The CDR3 runs to 16 residues. The V gene's germline CDR1 is SGHRS and CDR2 YFSETQ.